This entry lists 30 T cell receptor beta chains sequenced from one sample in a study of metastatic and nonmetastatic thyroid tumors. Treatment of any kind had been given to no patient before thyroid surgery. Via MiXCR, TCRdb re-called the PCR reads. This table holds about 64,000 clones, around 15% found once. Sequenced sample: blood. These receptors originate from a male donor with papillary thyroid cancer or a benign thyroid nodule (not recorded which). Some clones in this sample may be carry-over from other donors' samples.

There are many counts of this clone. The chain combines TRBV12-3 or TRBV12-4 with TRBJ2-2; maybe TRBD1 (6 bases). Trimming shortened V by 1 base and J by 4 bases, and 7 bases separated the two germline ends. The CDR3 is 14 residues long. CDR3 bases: TGTGCCAGCAGTTTAGACAGGGTCACCGGGGAGCTGTTTTTT. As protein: CASSLDRVTGELFF.

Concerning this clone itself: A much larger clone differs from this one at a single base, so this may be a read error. CDR3 DNA sequence: TGCAGTGCTAGAGTTGCGGGCCGAAGGTCCTACAATGAGCAGTTCTTC. Its protein is CSARVAGRRSYNEQFF. V usage is TRBV20-1 and J usage is TRBJ2-1; D is possibly TRBD2 (5 bases). Germline V lookup: CDR1 DFQATT, CDR2 SNEGSKA (reference sequence). This CDR3 comprises 16 residues. The V end was cut by 1 base, the J end by 1 base, with 14 bases between.

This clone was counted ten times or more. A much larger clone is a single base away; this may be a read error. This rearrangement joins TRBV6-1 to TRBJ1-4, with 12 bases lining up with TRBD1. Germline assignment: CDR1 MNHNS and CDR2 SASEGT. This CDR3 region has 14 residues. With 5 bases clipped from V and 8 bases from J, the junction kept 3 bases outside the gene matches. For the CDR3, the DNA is TGTGCCAGCAGTTGGGACAGGGGGCCGGAAAAACTGTTTTTT. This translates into CASSWDRGPEKLFF.

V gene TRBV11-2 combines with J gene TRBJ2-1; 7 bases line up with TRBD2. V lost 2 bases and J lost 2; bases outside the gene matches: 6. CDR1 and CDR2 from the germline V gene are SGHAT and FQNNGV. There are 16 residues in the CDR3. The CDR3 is CASSLLRGGPYNEQFF. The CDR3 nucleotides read TGTGCCAGCAGCTTATTACGGGGAGGGCCCTACAATGAGCAGTTCTTC.

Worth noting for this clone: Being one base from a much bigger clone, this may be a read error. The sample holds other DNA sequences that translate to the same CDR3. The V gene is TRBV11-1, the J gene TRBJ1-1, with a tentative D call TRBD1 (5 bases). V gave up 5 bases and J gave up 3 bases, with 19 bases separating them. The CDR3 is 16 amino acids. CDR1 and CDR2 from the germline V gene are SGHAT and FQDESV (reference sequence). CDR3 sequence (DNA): TGTGCCAGCAGCCCAAACCCGGGACGGATGGACACTGAAGCTTTCTTT. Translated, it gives CASSPNPGRMDTEAFF.

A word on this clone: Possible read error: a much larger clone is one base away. CDR3 in amino acids: CASSPEVPFRGLMNTEAFF. The DNA of the CDR3 is TGTGCCAGCAGCCCGGAAGTGCCATTTAGGGGCCTTATGAACACTGAAGCTTTCTTT. The chain combines TRBV3-1 with TRBJ1-1; weak D call: TRBD1 (5 bases). This CDR3 comprises 19 residues. Trimming took off 4 bases at V and 0 bases at J, with 24 bases between the two ends. CDR1 and CDR2 from the germline V gene are LGHDT and YNNKEL (reference sequence).

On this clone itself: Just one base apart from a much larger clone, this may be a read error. CDR3 amino acids: CAISYRRAAYNGQFF. CDR3 bases: TGTGCCATCAGTTACAGGCGAGCTGCCTACAATGGGCAGTTCTTC. The rearrangement uses TRBV6-5 and TRBJ2-1; tentatively, D is TRBD1 (5 bases). The CDR3 extends over 15 amino acids. Germline V lookup: CDR1 MNHEY, CDR2 SVGAGI.

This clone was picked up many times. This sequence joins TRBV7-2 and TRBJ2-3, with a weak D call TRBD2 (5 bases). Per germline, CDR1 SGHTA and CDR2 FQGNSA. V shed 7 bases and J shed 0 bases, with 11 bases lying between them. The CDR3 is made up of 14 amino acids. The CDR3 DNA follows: TGTGCCAGCACTCCGGGAACGAGCACAGATACGCAGTATTTT. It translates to CASTPGTSTDTQYF.

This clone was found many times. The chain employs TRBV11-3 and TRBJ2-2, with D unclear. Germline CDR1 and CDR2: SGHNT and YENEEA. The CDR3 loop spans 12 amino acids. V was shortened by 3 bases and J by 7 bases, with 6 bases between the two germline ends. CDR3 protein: CASSFRDGELFF. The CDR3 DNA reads TGTGCCAGCAGCTTTCGAGACGGGGAGCTGTTTTTT.

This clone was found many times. In nucleotides, the CDR3 is TGTGCCAGCAGCTCCCAGCGTTACAATGAGCAGTTCTTC. Amino acids: CASSSQRYNEQFF. The V call is TRBV7-2, the J call TRBJ2-1; no clear D gene. The CDR3 is made up of 13 amino acids. Per germline, CDR1 SGHTA and CDR2 FQGNSA. V lost 4 bases, J lost 4 bases, and 8 bases lay in between.

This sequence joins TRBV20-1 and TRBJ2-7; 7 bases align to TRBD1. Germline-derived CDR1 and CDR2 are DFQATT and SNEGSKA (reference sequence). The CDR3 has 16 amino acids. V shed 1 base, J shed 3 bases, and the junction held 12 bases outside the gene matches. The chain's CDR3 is CSARGGWGTDLYEQYF. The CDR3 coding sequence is TGCAGTGCTAGAGGGGGCTGGGGGACAGATCTCTACGAGCAGTACTTC.

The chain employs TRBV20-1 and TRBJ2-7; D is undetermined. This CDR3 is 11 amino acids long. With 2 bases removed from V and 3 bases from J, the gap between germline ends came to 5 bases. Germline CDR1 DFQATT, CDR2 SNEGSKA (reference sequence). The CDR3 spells CSARRYYEQYV. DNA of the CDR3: TGCAGTGCTAGACGATACTACGAGCAGTACGTC.

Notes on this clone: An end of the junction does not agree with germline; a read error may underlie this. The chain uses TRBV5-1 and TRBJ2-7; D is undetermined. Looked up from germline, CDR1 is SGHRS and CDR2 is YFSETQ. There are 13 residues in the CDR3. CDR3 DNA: TGCGCCAGCAGCTTTATTGTCGGCTACGATCAGTACTTC. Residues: CASSFIVGYDQYF.

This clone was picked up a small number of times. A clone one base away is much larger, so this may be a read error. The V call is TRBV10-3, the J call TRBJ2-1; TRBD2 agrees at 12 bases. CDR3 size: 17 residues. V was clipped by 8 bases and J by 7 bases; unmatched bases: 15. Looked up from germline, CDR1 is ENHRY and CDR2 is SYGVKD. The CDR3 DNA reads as TGTGCCATCGGTCCCGGCCTAGCGGGGGGGAAGGGGAATGAGCAGTTCTTC. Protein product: CAIGPGLAGGKGNEQFF.

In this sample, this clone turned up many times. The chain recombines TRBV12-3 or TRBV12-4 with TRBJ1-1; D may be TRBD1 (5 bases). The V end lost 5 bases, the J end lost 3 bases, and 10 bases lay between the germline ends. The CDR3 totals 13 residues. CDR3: CASSPGWDTEAFF. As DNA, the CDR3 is TGTGCCAGCAGTCCAGGGTGGGACACTGAAGCTTTCTTT.

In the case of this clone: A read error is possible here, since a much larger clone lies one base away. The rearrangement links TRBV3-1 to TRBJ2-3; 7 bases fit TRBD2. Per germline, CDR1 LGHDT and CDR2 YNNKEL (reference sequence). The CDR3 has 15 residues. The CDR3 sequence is CASIQTGGPTDTQYF. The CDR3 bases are TGTGCCAGCATCCAAACGGGGGGTCCCACAGATACGCAGTATTTT.

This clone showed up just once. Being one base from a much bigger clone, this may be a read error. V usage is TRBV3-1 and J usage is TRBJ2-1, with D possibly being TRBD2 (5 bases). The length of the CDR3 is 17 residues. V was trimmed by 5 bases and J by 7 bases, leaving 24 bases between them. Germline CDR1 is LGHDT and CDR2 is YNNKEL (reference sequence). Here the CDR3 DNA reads TGTGCCAGCAGCGGGTTGCCAGCGGCTGAAATAAAAAATGAGCAGTTCTTC. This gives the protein CASSGLPAAEIKNEQFF.

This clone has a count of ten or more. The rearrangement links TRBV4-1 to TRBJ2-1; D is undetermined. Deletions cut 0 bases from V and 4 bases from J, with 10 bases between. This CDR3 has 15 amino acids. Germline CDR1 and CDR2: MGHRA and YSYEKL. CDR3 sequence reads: CASSQDASDYNEQFF. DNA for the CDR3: TGCGCCAGCAGCCAAGATGCATCGGATTACAATGAGCAGTTCTTC.

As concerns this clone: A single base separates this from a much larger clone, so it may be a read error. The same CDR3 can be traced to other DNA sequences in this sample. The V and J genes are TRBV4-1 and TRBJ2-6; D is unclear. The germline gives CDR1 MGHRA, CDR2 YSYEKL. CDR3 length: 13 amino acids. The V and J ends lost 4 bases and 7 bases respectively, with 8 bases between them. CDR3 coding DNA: TGCGCCAGCAGCCGTATTGGTGCCAACGTCCTGACTTTC. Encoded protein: CASSRIGANVLTF.

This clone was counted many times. The CDR3 protein is CASSQGNYGYTF. CDR3 in DNA: TGTGCCAGCAGCCAAGGGAACTATGGCTACACCTTC. The chain has TRBV3-1 and TRBJ1-2; D not certain. V was cut by 1 base and J by 2 bases, with 2 bases left in between. The germline gives CDR1 LGHDT, CDR2 YNNKEL (reference sequence). There are 12 residues in the CDR3.

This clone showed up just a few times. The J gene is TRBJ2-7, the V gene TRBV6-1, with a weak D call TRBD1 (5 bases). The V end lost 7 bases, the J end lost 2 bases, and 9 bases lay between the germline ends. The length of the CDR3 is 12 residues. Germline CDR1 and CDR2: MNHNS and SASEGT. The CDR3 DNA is TGTGCCAGCACCGACAGTCCCTACGAGCAGTACTTC. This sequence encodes CASTDSPYEQYF.

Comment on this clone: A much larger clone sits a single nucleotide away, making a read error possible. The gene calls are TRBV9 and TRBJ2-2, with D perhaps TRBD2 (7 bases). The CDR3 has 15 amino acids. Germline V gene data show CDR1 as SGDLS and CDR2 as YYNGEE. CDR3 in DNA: TGTGCCAGCAGCGTACGGGGGGCCGGAACCGTGGAGCTGTTTTTT. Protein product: CASSVRGAGTVELFF.

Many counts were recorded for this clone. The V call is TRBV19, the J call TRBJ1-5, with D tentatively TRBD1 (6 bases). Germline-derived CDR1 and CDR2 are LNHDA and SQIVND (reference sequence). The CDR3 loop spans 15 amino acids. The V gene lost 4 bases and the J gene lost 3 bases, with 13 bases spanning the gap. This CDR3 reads CASSTPDRHNQPQHF. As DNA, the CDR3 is TGTGCCAGTAGTACCCCGGACAGACACAATCAGCCCCAGCATTTT. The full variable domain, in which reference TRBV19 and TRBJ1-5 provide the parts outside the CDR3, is DGGITQSPKYLFRKEGQNVTLSCEQNLNHDAMYWYRQDPGQGLRLIYYSQIVNDFQKGDIAEGYSVSREKKESFPLTVTSAQKNPTAFYLCASSTPDRHNQPQHFGDGTRLSIL.

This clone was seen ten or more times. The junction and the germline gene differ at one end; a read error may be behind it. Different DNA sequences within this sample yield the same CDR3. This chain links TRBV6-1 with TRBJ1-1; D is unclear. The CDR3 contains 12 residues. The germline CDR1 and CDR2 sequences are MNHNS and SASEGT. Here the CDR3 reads CASSKHGTEAFF. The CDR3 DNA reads TGCGCCAGCAGTAAACATGGAACTGAAGCTTTCTTT.

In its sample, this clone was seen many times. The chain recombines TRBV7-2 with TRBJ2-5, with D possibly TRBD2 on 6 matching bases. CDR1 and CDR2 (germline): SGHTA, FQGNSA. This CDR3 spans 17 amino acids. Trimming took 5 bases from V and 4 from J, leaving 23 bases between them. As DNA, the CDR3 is TGTGCCAGCAGCCTAAACACCGGGACTTTGGTACGAGAGACCCAGTACTTC. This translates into CASSLNTGTLVRETQYF.

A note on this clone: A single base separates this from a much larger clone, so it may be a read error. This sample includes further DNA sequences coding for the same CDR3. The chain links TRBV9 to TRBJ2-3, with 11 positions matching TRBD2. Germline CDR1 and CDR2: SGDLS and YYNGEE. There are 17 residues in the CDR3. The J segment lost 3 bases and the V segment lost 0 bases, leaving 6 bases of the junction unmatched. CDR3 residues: CASSVATSGRGTDTQYF. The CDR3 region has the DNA TGTGCCAGCAGCGTAGCAACTAGCGGGAGAGGAACAGATACGCAGTATTTT.

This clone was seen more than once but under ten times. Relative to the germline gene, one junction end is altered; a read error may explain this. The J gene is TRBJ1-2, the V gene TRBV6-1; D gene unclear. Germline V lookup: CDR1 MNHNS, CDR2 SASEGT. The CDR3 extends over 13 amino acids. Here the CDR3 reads CVSSANSGDGYTF. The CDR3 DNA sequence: TGTGTCAGCAGCGCGAACTCAGGTGACGGCTACACCTTC.

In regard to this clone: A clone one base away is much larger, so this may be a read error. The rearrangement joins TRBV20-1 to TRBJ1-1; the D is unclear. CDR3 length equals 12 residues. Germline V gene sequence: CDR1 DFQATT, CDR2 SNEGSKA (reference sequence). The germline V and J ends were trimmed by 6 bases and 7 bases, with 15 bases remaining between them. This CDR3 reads CSASWQKGEAFF. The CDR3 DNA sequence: TGCAGTGCATCGTGGCAAAAGGGTGAAGCTTTCTTT.

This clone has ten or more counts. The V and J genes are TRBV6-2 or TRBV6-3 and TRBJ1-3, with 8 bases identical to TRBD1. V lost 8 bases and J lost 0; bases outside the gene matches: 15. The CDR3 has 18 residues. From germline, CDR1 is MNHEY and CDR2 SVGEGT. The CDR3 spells CASGDPTTGGYSGNTIYF. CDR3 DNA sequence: TGTGCCAGCGGGGACCCCACTACAGGGGGGTACTCTGGAAACACCATATATTTT.

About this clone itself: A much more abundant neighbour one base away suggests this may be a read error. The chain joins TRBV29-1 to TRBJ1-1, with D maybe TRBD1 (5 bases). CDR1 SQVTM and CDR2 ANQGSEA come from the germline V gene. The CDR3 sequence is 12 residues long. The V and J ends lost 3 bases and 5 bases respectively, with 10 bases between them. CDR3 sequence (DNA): TGCAGCGTTGAGACAGTGGGGACTGAAGCTTTCTTT. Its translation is CSVETVGTEAFF.